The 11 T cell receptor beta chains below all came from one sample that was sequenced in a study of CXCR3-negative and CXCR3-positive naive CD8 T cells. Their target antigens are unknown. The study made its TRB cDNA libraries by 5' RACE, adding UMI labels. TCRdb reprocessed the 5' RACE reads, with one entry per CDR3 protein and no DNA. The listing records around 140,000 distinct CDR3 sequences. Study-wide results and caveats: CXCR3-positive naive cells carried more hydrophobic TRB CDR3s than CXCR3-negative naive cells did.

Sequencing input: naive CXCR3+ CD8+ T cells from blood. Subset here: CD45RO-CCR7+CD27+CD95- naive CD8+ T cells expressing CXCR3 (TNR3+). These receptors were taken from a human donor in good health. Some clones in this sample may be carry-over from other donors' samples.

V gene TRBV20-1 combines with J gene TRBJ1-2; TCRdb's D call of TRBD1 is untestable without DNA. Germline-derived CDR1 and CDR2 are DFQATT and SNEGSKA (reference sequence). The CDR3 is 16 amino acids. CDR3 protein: CSARDLWGQAIYGYTF.

The CDR3 spells CASSQDWADPVSNEQFF. The chain employs TRBV3-1 and TRBJ2-1. Germline CDR1 is LGHDT and CDR2 is YNNKEL (reference sequence). The CDR3 consists of 17 residues.

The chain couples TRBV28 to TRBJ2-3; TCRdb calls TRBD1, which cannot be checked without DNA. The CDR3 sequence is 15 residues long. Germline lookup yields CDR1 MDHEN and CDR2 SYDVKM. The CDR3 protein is CATAPAPPEANTQYF.

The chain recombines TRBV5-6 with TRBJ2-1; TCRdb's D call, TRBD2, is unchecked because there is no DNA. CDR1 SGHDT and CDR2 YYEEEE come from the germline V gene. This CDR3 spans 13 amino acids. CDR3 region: CASSLGVSTSNFF.

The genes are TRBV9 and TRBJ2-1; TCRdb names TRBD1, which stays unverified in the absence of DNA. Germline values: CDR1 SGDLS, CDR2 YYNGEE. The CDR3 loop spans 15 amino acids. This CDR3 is CASSVAGGLGNEQFF.

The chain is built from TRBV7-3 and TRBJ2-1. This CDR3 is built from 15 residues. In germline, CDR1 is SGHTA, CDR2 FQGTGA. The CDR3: CASSLSVESYNEQFF.

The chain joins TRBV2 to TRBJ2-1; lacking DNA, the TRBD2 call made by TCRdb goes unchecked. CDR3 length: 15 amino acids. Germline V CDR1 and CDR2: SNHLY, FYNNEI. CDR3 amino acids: CASTLAGGFGDEQFF. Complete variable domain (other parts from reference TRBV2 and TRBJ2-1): EPEVTQTPSHQVTQMGQEVILRCVPISNHLYFYWYRQILGQKVEFLVSFYNNEISEKSEIFDDQFSVERPDGSNFTLKIRSTKLEDSAMYFCASTLAGGFGDEQFFGPGTRLTVL.

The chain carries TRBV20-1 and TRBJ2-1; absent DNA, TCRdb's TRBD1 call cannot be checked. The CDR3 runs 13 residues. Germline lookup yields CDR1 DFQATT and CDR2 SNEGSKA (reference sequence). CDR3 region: CSARGQADNEQFF.

CDR3 residues: CASSSPGSGSDTQYF. The chain links TRBV6-6 to TRBJ2-3; TCRdb proposes TRBD2, but this gene call is untestable without DNA. The CDR3 consists of 15 residues. CDR1 MNHNY and CDR2 SVGAGI come from the germline V gene (reference sequence).

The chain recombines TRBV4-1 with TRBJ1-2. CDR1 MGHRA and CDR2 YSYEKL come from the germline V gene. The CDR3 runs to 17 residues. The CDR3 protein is CASSQEVGEAANYGYTF.

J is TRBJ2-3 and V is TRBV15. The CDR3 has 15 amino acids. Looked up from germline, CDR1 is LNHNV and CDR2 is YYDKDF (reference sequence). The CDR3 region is CATSSGFHGTDTQYF.